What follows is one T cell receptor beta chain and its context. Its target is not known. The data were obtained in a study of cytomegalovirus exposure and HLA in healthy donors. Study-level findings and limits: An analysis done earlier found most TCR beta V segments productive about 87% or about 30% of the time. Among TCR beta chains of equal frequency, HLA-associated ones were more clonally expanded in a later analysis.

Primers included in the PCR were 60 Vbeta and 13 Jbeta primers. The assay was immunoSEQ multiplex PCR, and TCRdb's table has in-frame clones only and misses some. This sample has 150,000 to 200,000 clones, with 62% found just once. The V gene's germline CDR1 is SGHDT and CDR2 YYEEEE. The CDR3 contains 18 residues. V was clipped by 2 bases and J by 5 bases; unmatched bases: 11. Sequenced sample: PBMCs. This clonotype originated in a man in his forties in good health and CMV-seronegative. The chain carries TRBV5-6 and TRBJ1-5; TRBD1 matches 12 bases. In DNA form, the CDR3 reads TGTGCCAGCAGCTTTACCCCCGGGACAGGGGGCCGGGATCAGCCCCAGCATTTT. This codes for CASSFTPGTGGRDQPQHF.